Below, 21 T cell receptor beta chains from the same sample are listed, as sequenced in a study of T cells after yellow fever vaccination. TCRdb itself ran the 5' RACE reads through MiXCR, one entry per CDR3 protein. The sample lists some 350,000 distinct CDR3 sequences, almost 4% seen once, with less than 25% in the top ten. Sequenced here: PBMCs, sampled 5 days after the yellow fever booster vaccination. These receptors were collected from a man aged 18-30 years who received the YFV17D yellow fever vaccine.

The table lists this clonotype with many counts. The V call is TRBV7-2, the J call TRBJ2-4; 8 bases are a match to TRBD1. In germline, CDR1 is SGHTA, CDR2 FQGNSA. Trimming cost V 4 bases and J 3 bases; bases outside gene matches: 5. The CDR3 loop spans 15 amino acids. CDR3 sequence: CASSSGQGGKNIQYF. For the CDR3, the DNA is TGTGCCAGCAGCTCCGGACAGGGTGGCAAAAACATTCAGTACTTC. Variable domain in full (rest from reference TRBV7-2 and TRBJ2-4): GAGVSQSPSNKVTEKGKDVELRCDPISGHTALYWYRQSLGQGLEFLIYFQGNSAPDKSGLPSDRFSAERTGGSVSTLTIQRTQQEDSAVYLCASSSGQGGKNIQYFGAGTRLSVL.

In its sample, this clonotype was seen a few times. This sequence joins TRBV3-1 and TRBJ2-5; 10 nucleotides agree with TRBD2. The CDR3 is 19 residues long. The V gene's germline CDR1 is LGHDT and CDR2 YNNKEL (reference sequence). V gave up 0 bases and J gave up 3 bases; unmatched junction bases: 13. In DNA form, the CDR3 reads TGTGCCAGCAGCCAAGATTCCCGATCTAGCGGGGGTAAGGAAGAGACCCAGTACTTC. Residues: CASSQDSRSSGGKEETQYF.

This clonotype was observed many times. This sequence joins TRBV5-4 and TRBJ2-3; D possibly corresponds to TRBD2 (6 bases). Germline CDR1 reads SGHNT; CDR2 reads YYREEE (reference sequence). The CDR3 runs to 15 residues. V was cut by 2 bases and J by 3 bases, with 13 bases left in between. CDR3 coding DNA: TGTGCCAGCAGCTTCTGGGGGGATATGACAGATACGCAGTATTTT. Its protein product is CASSFWGDMTDTQYF.

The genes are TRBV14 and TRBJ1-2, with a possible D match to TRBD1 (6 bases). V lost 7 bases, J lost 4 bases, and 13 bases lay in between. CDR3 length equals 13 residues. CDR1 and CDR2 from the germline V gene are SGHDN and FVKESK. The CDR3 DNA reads TGTGCCAGCACCGCGACAGGCCCCTATGGCTACACCTTC. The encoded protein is CASTATGPYGYTF.

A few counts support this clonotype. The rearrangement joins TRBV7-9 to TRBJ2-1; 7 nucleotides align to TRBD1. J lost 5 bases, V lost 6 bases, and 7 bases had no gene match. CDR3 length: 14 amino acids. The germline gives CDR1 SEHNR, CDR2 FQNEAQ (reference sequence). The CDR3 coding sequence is TGTGCCAGCAGTTTACCGGGACAGAACAATGAGCAGTTCTTC. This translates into CASSLPGQNNEQFF. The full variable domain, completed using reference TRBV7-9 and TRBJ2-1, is DTGVSQNPRHKITKRGQNVTFRCDPISEHNRLYWYRQTLGQGPEFLTYFQNEAQLEKSRLLSDRFSAERPKGSFSTLEIQRTEQGDSAMYLCASSLPGQNNEQFFGPGTRLTVL.

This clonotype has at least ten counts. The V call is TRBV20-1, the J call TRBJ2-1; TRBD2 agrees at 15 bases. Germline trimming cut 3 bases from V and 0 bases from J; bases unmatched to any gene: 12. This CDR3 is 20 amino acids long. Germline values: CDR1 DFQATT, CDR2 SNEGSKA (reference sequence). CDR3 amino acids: CSASRGKGLAGGRSYNEQFF. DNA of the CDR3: TGCAGTGCTAGCAGAGGAAAGGGACTAGCGGGGGGTCGCTCCTACAATGAGCAGTTCTTC.

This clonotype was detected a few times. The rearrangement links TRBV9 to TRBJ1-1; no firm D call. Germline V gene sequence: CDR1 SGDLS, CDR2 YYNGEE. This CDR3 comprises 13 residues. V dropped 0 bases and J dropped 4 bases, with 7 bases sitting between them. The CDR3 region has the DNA TGTGCCAGCAGCGTAGTCCGGGGCACTGAAGCTTTCTTT. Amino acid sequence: CASSVVRGTEAFF.

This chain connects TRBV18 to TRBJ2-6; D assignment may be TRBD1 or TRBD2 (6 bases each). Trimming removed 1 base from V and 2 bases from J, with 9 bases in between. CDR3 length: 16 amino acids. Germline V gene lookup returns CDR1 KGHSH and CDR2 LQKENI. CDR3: CASSPQGEAGANVLTF. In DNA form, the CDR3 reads TGTGCCAGCTCACCACAGGGGGAGGCTGGGGCCAACGTCCTGACTTTC.

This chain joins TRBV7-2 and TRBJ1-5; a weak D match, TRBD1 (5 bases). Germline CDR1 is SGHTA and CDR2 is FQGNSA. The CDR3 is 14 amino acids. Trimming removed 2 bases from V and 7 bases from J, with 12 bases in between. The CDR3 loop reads CASSLIGEGQPQHF. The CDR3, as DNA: TGTGCCAGCAGCTTAATAGGGGAGGGGCAGCCCCAGCATTTT. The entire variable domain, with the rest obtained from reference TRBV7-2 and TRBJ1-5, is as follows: GAGVSQSPSNKVTEKGKDVELRCDPISGHTALYWYRQSLGQGLEFLIYFQGNSAPDKSGLPSDRFSAERTGGSVSTLTIQRTQQEDSAVYLCASSLIGEGQPQHFGDGTRLSIL.

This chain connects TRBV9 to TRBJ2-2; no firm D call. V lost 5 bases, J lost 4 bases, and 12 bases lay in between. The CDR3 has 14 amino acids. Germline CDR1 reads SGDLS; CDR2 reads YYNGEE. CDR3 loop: CASSDLASTGELFF. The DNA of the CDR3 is TGTGCCAGCAGTGATCTTGCGAGCACCGGGGAGCTGTTTTTT.

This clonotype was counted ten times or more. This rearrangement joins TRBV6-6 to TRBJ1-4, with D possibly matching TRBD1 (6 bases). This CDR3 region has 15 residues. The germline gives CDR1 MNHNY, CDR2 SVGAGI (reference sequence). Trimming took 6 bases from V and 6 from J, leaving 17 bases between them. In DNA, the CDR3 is TGTGCCAGCAGAGGCGGCGGGGGGCCCTATGAAAAACTGTTTTTT. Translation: CASRGGGGPYEKLFF.

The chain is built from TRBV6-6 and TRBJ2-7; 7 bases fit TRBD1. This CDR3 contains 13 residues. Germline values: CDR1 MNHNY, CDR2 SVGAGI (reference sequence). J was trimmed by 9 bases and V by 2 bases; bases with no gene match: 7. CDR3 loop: CASSYGQGVGQYV. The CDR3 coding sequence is TGTGCCAGCAGTTACGGGCAGGGGGTTGGGCAGTACGTC.

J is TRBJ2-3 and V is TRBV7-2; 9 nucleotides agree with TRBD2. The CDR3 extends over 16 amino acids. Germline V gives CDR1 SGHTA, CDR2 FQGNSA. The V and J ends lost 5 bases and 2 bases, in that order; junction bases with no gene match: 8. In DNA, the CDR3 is TGTGCCAGCAGCCACCGACTAGCGGACGTCACAGATACGCAGTATTTT. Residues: CASSHRLADVTDTQYF.

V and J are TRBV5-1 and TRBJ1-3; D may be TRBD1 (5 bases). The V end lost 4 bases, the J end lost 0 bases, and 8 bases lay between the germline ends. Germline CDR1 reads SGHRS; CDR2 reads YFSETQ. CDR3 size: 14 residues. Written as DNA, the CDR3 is TGCGCCAGCAGCCAACAGGTCTCTGGAAACACCATATATTTT. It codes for CASSQQVSGNTIYF.

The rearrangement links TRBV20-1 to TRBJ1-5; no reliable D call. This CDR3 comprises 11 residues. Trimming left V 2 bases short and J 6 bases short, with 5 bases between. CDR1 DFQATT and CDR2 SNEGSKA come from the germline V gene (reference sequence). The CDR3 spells CSARSGQPQHF. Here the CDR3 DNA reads TGCAGTGCTAGATCTGGTCAGCCCCAGCATTTT.

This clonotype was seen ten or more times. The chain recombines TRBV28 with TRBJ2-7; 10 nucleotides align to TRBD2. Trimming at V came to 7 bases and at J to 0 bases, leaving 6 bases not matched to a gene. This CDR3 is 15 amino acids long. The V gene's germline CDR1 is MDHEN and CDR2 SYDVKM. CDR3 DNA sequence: TGTGCCAGCACCTTAGCGGGAGGAAACTCCTACGAGCAGTACGTC. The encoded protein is CASTLAGGNSYEQYV.

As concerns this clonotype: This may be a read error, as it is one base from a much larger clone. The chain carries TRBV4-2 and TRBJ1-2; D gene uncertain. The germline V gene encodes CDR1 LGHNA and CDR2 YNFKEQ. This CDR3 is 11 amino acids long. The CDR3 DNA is TGTGCCAGCATCCAAGATTCGGGCTACACCTTC. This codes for CASIQDSGYTF.

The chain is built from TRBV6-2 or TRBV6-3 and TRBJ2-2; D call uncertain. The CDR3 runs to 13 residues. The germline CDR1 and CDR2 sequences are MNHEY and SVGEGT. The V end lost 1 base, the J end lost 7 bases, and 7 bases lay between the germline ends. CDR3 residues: CASSYFGIGELFF. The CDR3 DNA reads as TGTGCCAGCAGTTACTTTGGGATCGGGGAGCTGTTTTTT.

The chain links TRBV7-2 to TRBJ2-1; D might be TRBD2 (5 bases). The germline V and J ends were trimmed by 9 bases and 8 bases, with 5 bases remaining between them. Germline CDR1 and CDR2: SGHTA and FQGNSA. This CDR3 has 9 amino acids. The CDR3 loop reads CAREDEQFF. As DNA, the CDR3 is TGTGCCAGGGAGGATGAGCAGTTCTTC.

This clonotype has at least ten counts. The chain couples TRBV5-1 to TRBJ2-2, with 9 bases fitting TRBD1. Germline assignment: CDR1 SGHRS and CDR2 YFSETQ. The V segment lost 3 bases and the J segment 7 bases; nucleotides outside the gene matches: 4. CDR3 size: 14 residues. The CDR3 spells CASSSGQGFGELFF. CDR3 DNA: TGCGCCAGCAGCTCCGGACAGGGGTTCGGGGAGCTGTTTTTT.

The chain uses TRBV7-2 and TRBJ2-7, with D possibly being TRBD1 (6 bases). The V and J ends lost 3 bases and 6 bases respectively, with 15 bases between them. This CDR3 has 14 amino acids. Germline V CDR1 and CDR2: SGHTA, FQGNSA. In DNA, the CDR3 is TGTGCCAGCAGCTTCTACAGGGAACCGGGCGAGCAGTACTTC. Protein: CASSFYREPGEQYF.